These 25 T cell receptor beta chains were sequenced from one sample in a study of blood T cell repertoires in COVID-19. The assay was immunoSEQ multiplex PCR, and TCRdb's table has in-frame clones only and misses some. The sample includes 14,000 or so clones, 75% to 90% of them seen just once. Sequenced: peripheral blood. The source of these receptors is a man aged 50 to 59 with active COVID-19.

This clone came up once. This sequence joins TRBV7-2 and TRBJ1-1; the D is unclear. V was shortened by 7 bases and J by 5 bases, with 20 bases between the two germline ends. This CDR3 spans 15 amino acids. The germline CDR1 and CDR2 sequences are SGHTA and FQGNSA. CDR3: CASTSPEKLLTEAFF. The CDR3 nucleotides are TGTGCCAGCACCTCACCCGAGAAGTTGTTGACTGAAGCTTTCTTT.

J is TRBJ2-7 and V is TRBV7-9; D is unclear. Germline CDR1 is SEHNR and CDR2 is FQNEAQ (reference sequence). Trimming cost V 2 bases and J 1 base, with 3 bases left between them. The CDR3 loop spans 12 amino acids. The CDR3 sequence is CASSLQSYEQYF. CDR3 nucleotides: TGTGCCAGCAGCTTACAATCCTACGAGCAGTACTTC.

The chain has TRBV12-3 or TRBV12-4 and TRBJ2-7; 7 bases are a match to TRBD1. The V and J ends lost 4 bases and 2 bases, in that order; junction bases with no gene match: 2. This CDR3 has 13 residues. CDR3 region: CASSSDRAYEQYF. In DNA form, the CDR3 reads TGTGCCAGCAGTTCCGACAGGGCCTACGAGCAGTACTTC.

J is TRBJ2-3 and V is TRBV19; TRBD2 agrees at 9 bases. V lost 10 bases to trimming and J lost 9 bases; unmatched junction nucleotides: 23. CDR3 length: 17 residues. Looked up from germline, CDR1 is LNHDA and CDR2 is SQIVND (reference sequence). The CDR3 region is CATRAGGPGGRMDTQYF. The CDR3 DNA is TGTGCCACAAGGGCGGGAGGGCCCGGCGGTCGTATGGACACGCAGTATTTT.

The V gene is TRBV7-9, the J gene TRBJ2-3; a possible D gene is TRBD2 (5 bases). Looked up from germline, CDR1 is SEHNR and CDR2 is FQNEAQ (reference sequence). The CDR3 is made up of 14 amino acids. Trimming left V 3 bases short and J 6 bases short, with 13 bases between. The CDR3 spells CASSFAPAGDTQYF. The CDR3 DNA reads TGTGCCAGCAGCTTTGCCCCGGCGGGTGATACGCAGTATTTT.

The CDR3 DNA is TGTGCCAGTAGCATGGGGACAGGGCGAATCTACGAGCAGTACTTC. Amino acid sequence: CASSMGTGRIYEQYF. The chain couples TRBV19 to TRBJ2-7; 9 bases line up with TRBD1. Trimming took 6 bases from V and 3 from J; bases not matched to a gene: 9. Germline V gene lookup returns CDR1 LNHDA and CDR2 SQIVND (reference sequence). This CDR3 has 15 residues.

The chain is built from TRBV3-1 (or the pseudogene TRBV3-2) and TRBJ2-7; 7 positions agree with TRBD2. CDR1 LGHDT and CDR2 YNNKEL come from the germline V gene (reference sequence). The J segment lost 0 bases and the V segment lost 4 bases, leaving 3 bases of the junction unmatched. The CDR3 runs 14 residues. CDR3 in DNA: TGTGCCAGCAGCCGGGAGGGGTCCTCCTACGAGCAGTACTTC. This codes for CASSREGSSYEQYF.

The chain recombines TRBV11-3 with TRBJ2-1, with 9 positions matching TRBD2. The CDR3 contains 15 residues. J lost 2 bases, V lost 5 bases, and 4 bases had no gene match. Per the germline V gene, CDR1 is SGHNT and CDR2 is YENEEA. CDR3 nucleotide sequence: TGTGCCAGCAGCCCCCTAGCGGGAACCTACAATGAGCAGTTCTTC. This codes for CASSPLAGTYNEQFF.

The chain is built from TRBV5-5 and TRBJ2-1; D not certain. The CDR3 runs 15 residues. Looked up from germline, CDR1 is SGHKS and CDR2 is YYEKEE (reference sequence). With 2 bases removed from V and 0 bases from J, the gap between germline ends came to 9 bases. The CDR3 region has the DNA TGTGCCAGCAGCTTTTCTATAAACTCCTACAATGAGCAGTTCTTC. Its protein product is CASSFSINSYNEQFF.

The chain combines TRBV6-2 or TRBV6-3 with TRBJ2-1, with 11 positions matching TRBD1. Germline CDR1 and CDR2: MNHEY and SVGEGT. The trim removed 5 bases at V and 7 bases at J, leaving 1 base unmatched. The CDR3 is made up of 13 amino acids. CDR3 protein: CASSGTGGNEQFF. The CDR3 bases are TGTGCCAGCAGTGGGACAGGGGGGAATGAGCAGTTCTTC.

The chain has TRBV2 and TRBJ1-5; possibly TRBD1 for D (6 bases). Germline CDR1 reads SNHLY; CDR2 reads FYNNEI. V was pared by 6 bases and J by 6 bases, with 15 bases between. This CDR3 has 14 residues. The CDR3 region is CASRPGGGSQPQHF. The CDR3 nucleotides are TGTGCCAGCAGGCCTGGGGGGGGCAGTCAGCCCCAGCATTTT.

This rearrangement joins TRBV7-9 to TRBJ2-5; D gene uncertain. CDR1 is SEHNR, CDR2 FQNEAQ, per germline (reference sequence). This CDR3 region has 15 residues. V was pared by 0 bases and J by 2 bases, with 10 bases between. The CDR3 DNA is TGTGCCAGCAGCTTAGCGGAGACCCTACAAGAGACCCAGTACTTC. Protein product: CASSLAETLQETQYF.

V usage is TRBV18 and J usage is TRBJ1-2; 7 bases are a match to TRBD1. This CDR3 has 12 amino acids. J lost 6 bases, V lost 4 bases, and 2 bases had no gene match. Germline V gene data show CDR1 as KGHSH and CDR2 as LQKENI. CDR3 DNA: TGTGCCAGCTCACAGGGGGCGGATGGCTACACCTTC. The encoded protein is CASSQGADGYTF. Using reference TRBV18 and TRBJ1-2 for the parts outside the CDR3, the full variable domain is NAGVMQNPRHLVRRRGQEARLRCSPMKGHSHVYWYRQLPEEGLKFMVYLQKENIIDESGMPKERFSAEFPKEGPSILRIQQVVRGDSAAYFCASSQGADGYTFGSGTRLTVV.

This clone was detected only once. The rearrangement uses TRBV6-2 or TRBV6-3 and TRBJ1-1, with a tentative D call TRBD1 (6 bases). Germline values: CDR1 MNHEY, CDR2 SVGEGT. Trimming cost V 5 bases and J 2 bases, with 12 bases left between them. CDR3 length: 14 amino acids. In DNA, the CDR3 is TGTGCCAGCAGTAGCCTACAGGGTAACACTGAAGCTTTCTTT. Translation gives CASSSLQGNTEAFF.

The V and J genes are TRBV11-2 and TRBJ1-2; no definite D call. The CDR3 totals 16 residues. Germline loops: CDR1 SGHAT, CDR2 FQNNGV. The V gene lost 3 bases and the J gene lost 7 bases, with 21 bases spanning the gap. The CDR3 region is CASSLDLGSQSGGYTF. Written as DNA, the CDR3 is TGTGCCAGCAGCTTGGATCTAGGGAGTCAGTCCGGTGGCTACACCTTC.

The rearrangement links TRBV12-3 or TRBV12-4 to TRBJ2-7; a possible D gene is TRBD1 (6 bases). V lost 6 bases and J lost 5, with 11 bases in between. The CDR3 loop spans 12 amino acids. CDR3 amino acids: CASSQNRDEQYF. CDR3 DNA sequence: TGTGCCAGCAGCCAAAACAGGGACGAGCAGTACTTC.

Only a few counts were recorded for this clone. V is TRBV5-4 and J is TRBJ2-7; 7 positions match TRBD1. Germline lookup yields CDR1 SGHNT and CDR2 YYREEE (reference sequence). This CDR3 comprises 15 residues. Losses at the gene ends were 4 bases for V and 3 bases for J; bases not matched to a gene: 10. The CDR3 DNA is TGTGCCAGCAGCCGAGTCTCGACAGGGAGCTACGAGCAGTACTTC. It specifies CASSRVSTGSYEQYF.

CDR3 in amino acids: CASSSPGLIQETQYF. In DNA, the CDR3 is TGTGCCAGCAGCTCGCCAGGTTTAATTCAAGAGACCCAGTACTTC. V and J are TRBV7-2 and TRBJ2-5; D ambiguous. CDR1 SGHTA and CDR2 FQGNSA come from the germline V gene. The CDR3 is 15 amino acids. With 4 bases removed from V and 2 bases from J, the gap between germline ends came to 14 bases. Full variable domain (missing parts from reference TRBV7-2 and TRBJ2-5): GAGVSQSPSNKVTEKGKDVELRCDPISGHTALYWYRQSLGQGLEFLIYFQGNSAPDKSGLPSDRFSAERTGGSVSTLTIQRTQQEDSAVYLCASSSPGLIQETQYFGPGTRLLVL.

The chain recombines TRBV5-4 with TRBJ2-1, with TRBD1 matching 9 bases. Germline V gene data show CDR1 as SGHNT and CDR2 as YYREEE (reference sequence). V lost 5 bases, J lost 2 bases, and 5 bases stayed unmatched. CDR3 length: 15 amino acids. CDR3 region: CASSSGTGTYNEQFF. DNA for the CDR3: TGTGCCAGCAGTTCCGGGACAGGGACCTACAATGAGCAGTTCTTC.

This chain connects TRBV28 to TRBJ1-5, with a tentative D call TRBD1 (6 bases). Per the germline V gene, CDR1 is MDHEN and CDR2 is SYDVKM. This CDR3 spans 18 amino acids. V dropped 3 bases and J dropped 1 base, with 19 bases sitting between them. In DNA form, the CDR3 reads TGTGCCAGCAGTTTTCCGGGACACGGAGTGAGGAGCAATCAGCCCCAGCATTTT. This translates into CASSFPGHGVRSNQPQHF.

The chain carries TRBV28 and TRBJ1-1, with TRBD1 identical over 7 bases. CDR3 length equals 13 residues. With 5 bases clipped from V and 11 bases from J, the junction kept 11 bases outside the gene matches. Looked up from germline, CDR1 is MDHEN and CDR2 is SYDVKM. CDR3: CASSALETGFAFF. In nucleotides, the CDR3 is TGTGCCAGCAGTGCTCTGGAGACAGGGTTTGCTTTCTTT.

V usage is TRBV12-3 or TRBV12-4 and J usage is TRBJ1-5; D remains ambiguous. The ends were cut back, 1 base at V and 6 bases at J, with 7 bases in the middle. This CDR3 comprises 13 residues. The CDR3: CASSLGPFQPQHF. CDR3 nucleotide sequence: TGTGCCAGCAGTTTAGGGCCGTTTCAGCCCCAGCATTTT.

The V call is TRBV18, the J call TRBJ2-7; the D gene is possibly TRBD2 (6 bases). Germline V gene sequence: CDR1 KGHSH, CDR2 LQKENI. V shed 2 bases and J shed 7 bases, with 15 bases lying between them. This CDR3 contains 14 residues. CDR3: CASSPGRRSGEQYF. The CDR3 nucleotides are TGTGCCAGCTCACCAGGACGAAGGAGCGGGGAGCAGTACTTC.

The chain combines TRBV18 with TRBJ1-1, with TRBD1 as a possible D gene (5 bases). Germline CDR1 and CDR2: KGHSH and LQKENI. The CDR3 runs 14 residues. V was cut by 6 bases and J by 3 bases, with 14 bases left in between. CDR3 nucleotide sequence: TGTGCCAGCTCGCTTAAAGGGGTGGACACTGAAGCTTTCTTT. It codes for CASSLKGVDTEAFF.

This clone was seen once. The chain employs TRBV28 and TRBJ1-5, with D tentatively TRBD1 (5 bases). Trimming left V 5 bases short and J 6 bases short, with 14 bases between. The germline CDR1 and CDR2 sequences are MDHEN and SYDVKM. The CDR3 runs 14 residues. CDR3 in amino acids: CASSPGGVFQPQHF. In nucleotides, the CDR3 is TGTGCCAGCAGTCCTGGGGGGGTTTTTCAGCCCCAGCATTTT. The entire variable domain, with the rest obtained from reference TRBV28 and TRBJ1-5, is as follows: DVKVTQSSRYLVKRTGEKVFLECVQDMDHENMFWYRQDPGLGLRLIYFSYDVKMKEKGDIPEGYSVSREKKERFSLILESASTNQTSMYLCASSPGGVFQPQHFGDGTRLSIL.